This entry concerns a single T cell receptor beta chain. In this sample, this clonotype turned up many times. Its antigen is currently not known. One base away there is no much larger clone; base qualities are not given. In the ophthalmopathy patients, disease was moderately to severely active, with a Clinical Activity Score of 3 or more, a NOSPECS grade of 4 or more, and a duration of less than 3 months. The study excluded patients with uncontrolled infections, other autoimmune diseases, pregnancy or lactation. Diagnoses were based on clinical symptoms, serum thyroxine and TRAb, thyroid ultrasound and orbital computed tomography. PBMCs were separated from over 9 ml of fresh peripheral blood using Ficoll-Paque density gradient centrifugation. Trizol reagent was used to extract total RNA, and RNA quality was then checked on an Agilent 2100 Bioanalyzer. This entry is derived from a study of T cells in Graves' hyperthyroidism and ophthalmopathy (dated by TCRdb to about 2019). Background for the entire study: Peripheral blood was collected at initial diagnosis, before any treatment. TCR V-J signatures able to tell the groups apart were searched for in a discovery cohort of about a hundred patients, of whom about 40 had Graves' ophthalmopathy and 55 to 65 had stable Graves' hyperthyroidism. Prospective prediction of ophthalmopathy was tested in an independent validation cohort of under 20 hyperthyroidism patients and 17 patients who later progressed to ophthalmopathy. The 95 to 100 discovery patients were randomly divided into training and test sets at a 7:3 ratio. In roughly six Graves' hyperthyroidism patients, the study also compared T-cell repertoires from thyroid tissue with T-cell repertoires from blood. Once sampling was done, hyperthyroidism patients were given methimazole at a starting dose of 30 mg daily, whereas ophthalmopathy patients were given high-dose intravenous methylprednisolone. The paper describes TCR Vbeta CDR3 sequencing of 135 peripheral blood samples, made up of some 40 ophthalmopathy patients, 70 to 75 hyperthyroidism patients and 17 progressor patients.

After removal of 6 bases from V and 1 base from J, the junction retains 4 bases not matched to a gene. The CDR3 contains 14 residues, cysteine and phenylalanine counted. Kept here is only the CDR3 DNA, which spans 42 bases and is read in frame from base 1. CDR1 and CDR2 are read off the germline V gene as MNHNS and SASEGT. Study-wide conclusions, independent of this receptor: During validation, the model predicted progression to ophthalmopathy a median of approximately 7 months ahead of onset, with almost 71% sensitivity and under 85% specificity. Ophthalmopathy was separated from stable hyperthyroidism by a 13 V-J signature model, with around 88% sensitivity and about 81% specificity obtained in cross-validation and 80%/75% obtained in testing. Most expanded thyroid clonotypes (frequency above 0.001) were also detected in blood, suggesting blood repertoires may reflect thyroid immune responses. Sample size was not statistically predetermined, and investigators were not blinded to group allocation.

TCR beta CDR3 regions were amplified from RNA transcripts. The first round of RT-PCR for the TCR CDR3 was performed with the HTBI primer set and the Qiagen OneStep RT-PCR kit. Libraries were constructed in a second round of multiplex PCR, after which size selection and purification were performed. Sequencing of the libraries was done on an Illumina HiSeq2000 using paired-end 100 bp reads. The source study handled its data this way. SOAPnuke was used to process the raw data, removing reads that contained adapters or uncalled bases, had a mean Phred below 15, or lacked an exact match to the constant primer or identifier. COPE v1.2.5 was used to merge high-quality paired reads, and clonotypes were defined as unique nucleotide sequences. MiTCR v1.1 was used to align the clonotypes against IMGT TRBV, TRBD and TRBJ reference segments. The analysis included only V-J combinations with a frequency above 0.0001, which together covered more than 98% of the repertoires. The TCS score was defined as the ratio of F50 (clonal expansion) to E x V (chaos), calculated using BLOSUM62-based TCRdist between CDR3 peptides within each V-J. Welch's t-statistics and random forest reduced around 520 V-J features to 13, which were used in a naive Bayes classifier (R e1071). The raw public data were reprocessed by TCRdb itself: fastp quality trimming at Q25, MiXCR clonotype calling, in-frame beta chains only. For every CDR3 protein sequence, its rows merge into one entry that carries the most common genes and DNA. Clone size and V and J calls follow TCRdb, not the original study. In this sample the table shows a few hundred thousand distinct CDR3 sequences, 22% of which occur a single time. The top ten hold around 64% of the sample.

The TCR comes from a man under 40 with Graves' ophthalmopathy. The sample consisted of blood. Recombination linked TRBV6-1 to TRBJ2-3; TRBD2 agrees with 7 junctional bases. The CDR3 region has the sequence CASSTLAGTDTQYF. DNA sequence: TGTGCCAGCAGCACCCTAGCGGGCACAGATACGCAGTATTTT.